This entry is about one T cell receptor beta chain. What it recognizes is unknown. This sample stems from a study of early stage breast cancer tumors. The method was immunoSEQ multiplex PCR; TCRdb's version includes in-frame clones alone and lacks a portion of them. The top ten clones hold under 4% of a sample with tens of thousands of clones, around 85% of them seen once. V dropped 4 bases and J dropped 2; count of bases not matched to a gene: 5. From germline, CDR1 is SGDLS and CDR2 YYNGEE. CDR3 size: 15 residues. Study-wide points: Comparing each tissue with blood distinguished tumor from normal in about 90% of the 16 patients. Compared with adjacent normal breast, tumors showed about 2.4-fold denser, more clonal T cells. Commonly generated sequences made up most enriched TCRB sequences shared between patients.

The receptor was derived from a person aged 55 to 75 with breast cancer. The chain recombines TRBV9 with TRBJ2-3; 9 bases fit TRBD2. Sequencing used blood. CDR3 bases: TGTGCCAGCAGCCATCCGGGACTAGCCACAGATACGCAGTATTTT. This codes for CASSHPGLATDTQYF.